A selection of T cell receptor beta chains follows, all from one sample in a study of T cells in tuberculosis. Generated by immunoSEQ multiplex PCR, the TCRdb table keeps only in-frame clones and is missing some. The repertoire holds about 34,000 clones, with roughly 93% as singletons. This material consisted of PBMCs, taken at tuberculosis diagnosis. The receptors originated from an adult with tuberculosis. Both conserved end residues are part of each CDR3.

J: TRBJ2-7; V: TRBV9; CDR3: CASSAGTSGAYEQYF
J: TRBJ2-5; V: TRBV29-1; CDR3: CSVIRGETQYF
J: TRBJ2-2; V: TRBV2; CDR3: CASSEFQTGELFF
J: TRBJ2-7; V: TRBV5-6; CDR3: CASSPTTGLHEQYF
J: TRBJ1-2; V: TRBV2; CDR3: CASSANRDIPGYTF
J: TRBJ2-1; V: TRBV19; CDR3: CASSIDSGGKNYNEQFF
J: TRBJ2-1; V: TRBV10-1; CDR3: CASSSHTGEGEQFF
J: TRBJ2-7; V: TRBV5-6; CDR3: CASSLASSYEQYF
J: TRBJ2-7; V: TRBV4-1; CDR3: CASSFRDRGYEQYF
J: TRBJ2-1; V: TRBV27; CDR3: CASSGLAGLYNEQFF
J: TRBJ1-1; V: TRBV4-1; CDR3: CASRGEMNTEAFF
J: TRBJ2-1; V: TRBV29-1; CDR3: CSVGPSGSDEQFF
J: TRBJ2-2; V: TRBV5-4; CDR3: CASSQIPHRGEVSGELFF
J: TRBJ2-7; V: TRBV25-1; CDR3: CASSSGTYSGDEQYF
J: TRBJ2-7; V: TRBV15; CDR3: CATSRGLAGGYEQYF
J: TRBJ2-1; V: TRBV4-1; CDR3: CASSQDWLAGEGEQFF
J: TRBJ2-7; V: TRBV30; CDR3: CARSPGQLLPYEQYF
J: TRBJ2-7; V: TRBV11-2; CDR3: CASSFVYEQYF
J: TRBJ2-5; V: TRBV30; CDR3: CAWSVGLGEETQYF
J: TRBJ1-4; V: TRBV18; CDR3: CASSPWGSQATNEKLFF
J: TRBJ2-7; V: TRBV5-1; CDR3: CASSPHQQGVDEQYF
J: TRBJ1-2; V: TRBV11-2; CDR3: CASSPGRGFADGDYYGYTF
J: TRBJ2-7; V: TRBV4-1; CDR3: CASRLGLAGSYEQYF
J: TRBJ2-3; V: TRBV7-2; CDR3: CASSFDRGGTDTQYF
J: TRBJ2-1; V: TRBV30; CDR3: CAWSGSRNEQFF
J: TRBJ2-1; V: TRBV25-1; CDR3: CATDGVERGFYEQFF
J: TRBJ2-1; V: TRBV28; CDR3: CASSTPGDEQFF
J: TRBJ1-1; V: TRBV18; CDR3: CASSSLPGQSNTEAFF
J: TRBJ2-2; V: TRBV5-1; CDR3: CASFLGGGLNTGELFF
J: TRBJ2-2; V: TRBV14; CDR3: CASSWTGYTGELFF
J: TRBJ1-1; V: TRBV12-5; CDR3: CASGLRGAINTEAFF
J: TRBJ2-2; V: TRBV19; CDR3: CASSIGVPGELFF
J: TRBJ2-7; V: TRBV5-4; CDR3: CASSLDPAGPYEQYF
J: TRBJ1-1; V: TRBV18; CDR3: CASSPRPAGEAFF
J: TRBJ1-1; V: TRBV28; CDR3: CASTSEVGVWYTEAFF
J: TRBJ2-3; V: TRBV27; CDR3: CASSFQGLGEDTQYF
J: TRBJ2-7; V: TRBV5-1; CDR3: CASSARGQGAGPDEQYF
J: TRBJ1-5; V: TRBV28; CDR3: CASTKRRVSNQPQHF
J: TRBJ1-1; V: TRBV28; CDR3: CASSPLTGHTEAFF
J: TRBJ2-1; V: TRBV2; CDR3: CASGRIGKNEQFF
J: TRBJ2-1; V: TRBV6-1; CDR3: CASSRDRVSYNEQFF
J: TRBJ2-1; V: TRBV9; CDR3: CASSVATSGREYNEQFF
J: TRBJ2-5; V: TRBV4-1; CDR3: CASSQAPVGRGQETQYF
J: TRBJ2-1; V: TRBV12-5; CDR3: CASGLRWSEQFF